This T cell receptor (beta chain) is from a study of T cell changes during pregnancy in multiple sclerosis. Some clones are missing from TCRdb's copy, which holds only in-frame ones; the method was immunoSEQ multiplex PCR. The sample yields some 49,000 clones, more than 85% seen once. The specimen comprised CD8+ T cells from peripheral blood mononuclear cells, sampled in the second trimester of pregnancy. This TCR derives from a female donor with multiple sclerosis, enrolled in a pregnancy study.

CDR3 residues: CASSVGRRDSNTEAFF. CDR3 bases: TGTGCCAGCAGCGTAGGTAGAAGAGACAGTAACACTGAAGCTTTCTTT. J is TRBJ1-1 and V is TRBV9; D may be TRBD1 (5 bases). Trimming left V 0 bases short and J 2 bases short, with 14 bases between. CDR3 length: 16 amino acids. Germline V gives CDR1 SGDLS, CDR2 YYNGEE.